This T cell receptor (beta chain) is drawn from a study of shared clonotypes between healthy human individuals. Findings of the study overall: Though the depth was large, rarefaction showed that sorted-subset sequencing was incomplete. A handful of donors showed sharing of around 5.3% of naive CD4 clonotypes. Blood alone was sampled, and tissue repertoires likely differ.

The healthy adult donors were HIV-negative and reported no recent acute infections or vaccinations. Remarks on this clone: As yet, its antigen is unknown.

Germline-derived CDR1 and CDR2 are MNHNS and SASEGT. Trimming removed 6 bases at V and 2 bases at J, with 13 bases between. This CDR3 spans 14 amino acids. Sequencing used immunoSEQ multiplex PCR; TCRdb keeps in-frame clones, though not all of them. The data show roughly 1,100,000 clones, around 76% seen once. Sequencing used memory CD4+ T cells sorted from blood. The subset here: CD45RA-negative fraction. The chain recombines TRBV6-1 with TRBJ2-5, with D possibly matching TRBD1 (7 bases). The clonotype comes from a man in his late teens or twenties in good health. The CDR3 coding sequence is TGTGCCAGCAGCTCAGGGGGAGGACAAGAGACCCAGTACTTC. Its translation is CASSSGGGQETQYF.